The 9 T cell receptor beta chains listed next were all sequenced from one sample in a study of T cell responses to AZD1222 COVID-19 vaccine (dated by TCRdb to about 2021). The protocol used for the library was the immunoSEQ multiplex PCR assay. Not all clones reach the TCRdb copy of this immuneACCESS table, which keeps in-frame sequences only. Checked studies attribute under half of the gap to unresolved V genes and leave the rest unexplained. The sample profile shows 130,000 to 150,000 clones; more than 75% of them were found once. Roughly 4.7% of the sample goes to the ten largest clones. This sample's time point label indicates: baseline before first vaccination. Sample: peripheral blood, taken on day 0 of AZD1222 vaccination. The receptors were sampled from an adult in good health.

This chain joins TRBV5-1 and TRBJ2-5, with 9 bases aligning to TRBD1. The V gene's germline CDR1 is SGHRS and CDR2 YFSETQ. The V and J ends lost 4 bases and 2 bases, in that order; junction bases with no gene match: 3. CDR3 size: 14 residues. The CDR3: CASSLGTGQETQYF. In DNA, the CDR3 is TGCGCCAGCAGCCTCGGGACAGGGCAAGAGACCCAGTACTTC.

The chain combines TRBV29-1 with TRBJ2-7, with TRBD1 identical over 7 bases. The CDR3 is 12 residues long. J gave up 6 bases and V 5 bases, and 7 bases lay outside the gene matches. Per the germline V gene, CDR1 is SQVTM and CDR2 is ANQGSEA. The chain's CDR3 is CSVPTGNGEQYF. CDR3 DNA: TGCAGCGTTCCGACAGGGAACGGCGAGCAGTACTTC.

The chain couples TRBV6-5 to TRBJ1-1; tentatively, D is TRBD1 (5 bases). The CDR3 length is 14 residues. Per the germline V gene, CDR1 is MNHEY and CDR2 is SVGAGI. V shed 0 bases and J shed 6 bases, with 11 bases lying between them. The CDR3 sequence is CASSYSGGLAEAFF. The CDR3 DNA reads as TGTGCCAGCAGTTACTCGGGGGGACTTGCTGAAGCTTTCTTT.

Note on this clone: The DNA is omitted, as the CDR3 cannot be located on it reliably, and the CDR3 follows TCRdb's listing. V gene TRBV28 combines with J gene TRBJ2-5; the table assigns TRBD2, which was not confirmed against the DNA. Per germline, CDR1 MDHEN and CDR2 SYDVKM. The CDR3 comprises 13 residues, both ends counted. CDR3 residues: CASSSSGAETQYF.

The chain uses TRBV5-1 and TRBJ2-5; D is unclear. Germline lookup yields CDR1 SGHRS and CDR2 YFSETQ. The CDR3 contains 13 residues. V lost 0 bases and J lost 5, with 8 bases in between. Here the CDR3 DNA reads TGCGCCAGCAGCTTGGCAGCGCAGGAGACCCAGTACTTC. Translated, it gives CASSLAAQETQYF.

The CDR3 bases are TGTGCCAGCAGTTACTCCGCACAGGGTTATGGCTACACCTTC. It codes for CASSYSAQGYGYTF. This chain connects TRBV6-5 to TRBJ1-2; D is possibly TRBD1 (6 bases). Trimming removed 0 bases at V and 5 bases at J, with 10 bases between. This CDR3 has 14 amino acids. Germline V gene sequence: CDR1 MNHEY, CDR2 SVGAGI.

This CDR3 is CASSLAGTGNNSPLHF. The CDR3 nucleotides are TGCGCCAGCAGCTTGGCCGGGACAGGGAATAATTCACCCCTCCACTTT. This rearrangement joins TRBV5-1 to TRBJ1-6; 9 nucleotides match TRBD1. The CDR3 covers 16 residues. Germline V gene lookup returns CDR1 SGHRS and CDR2 YFSETQ. The V segment lost 0 bases and the J segment 5 bases; nucleotides outside the gene matches: 3. Variable domain in full (rest from reference TRBV5-1 and TRBJ1-6): KAGVTQTPRYLIKTRGQQVTLSCSPISGHRSVSWYQQTPGQGLQFLFEYFSETQRNKGNFPGRFSGRQFSNSRSEMNVSTLELGDSALYLCASSLAGTGNNSPLHFGNGTRLTVT.

J is TRBJ2-1 and V is TRBV28, with TRBD2 identical over 8 bases. CDR3 length: 13 residues. Per germline, CDR1 MDHEN and CDR2 SYDVKM. J was trimmed by 13 bases and V by 6 bases; bases with no gene match: 11. DNA of the CDR3: TGTGCCAGCAGATTTATCCCGGGACTAGGACAGTTCTTC. Translation gives CASRFIPGLGQFF.

The chain carries TRBV25-1 and TRBJ1-6, with D possibly TRBD1 on 5 matching bases. This CDR3 is built from 15 residues. The V and J ends lost 3 bases and 8 bases respectively, with 14 bases between them. Germline loops: CDR1 MGHDK, CDR2 SYGVNS. This CDR3 is CASSDGGRGDSPLHF. CDR3 coding DNA: TGTGCCAGCAGTGACGGAGGGAGGGGTGATTCACCCCTCCACTTT.